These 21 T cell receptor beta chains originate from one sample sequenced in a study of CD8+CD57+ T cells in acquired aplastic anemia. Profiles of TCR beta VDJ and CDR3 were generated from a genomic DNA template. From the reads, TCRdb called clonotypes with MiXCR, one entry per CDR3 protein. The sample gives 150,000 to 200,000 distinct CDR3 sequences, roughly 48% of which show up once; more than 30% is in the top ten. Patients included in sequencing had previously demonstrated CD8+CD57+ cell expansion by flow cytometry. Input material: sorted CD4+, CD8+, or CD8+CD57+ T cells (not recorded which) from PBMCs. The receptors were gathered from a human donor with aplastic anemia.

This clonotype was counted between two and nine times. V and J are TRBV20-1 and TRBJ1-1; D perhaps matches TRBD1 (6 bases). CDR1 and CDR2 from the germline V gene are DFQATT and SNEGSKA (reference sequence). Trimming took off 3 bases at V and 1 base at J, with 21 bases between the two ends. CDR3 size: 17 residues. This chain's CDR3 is CSASGALGGAGNTEAFF. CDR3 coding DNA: TGCAGTGCTAGTGGGGCTCTGGGGGGCGCTGGGAACACTGAAGCTTTCTTT.

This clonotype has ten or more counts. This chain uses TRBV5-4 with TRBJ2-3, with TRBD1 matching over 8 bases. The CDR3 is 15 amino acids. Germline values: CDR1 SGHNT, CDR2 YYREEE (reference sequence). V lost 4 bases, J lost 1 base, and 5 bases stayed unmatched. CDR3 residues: CASSPGQGGTDTQYF. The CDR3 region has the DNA TGTGCCAGCAGCCCCGGACAGGGTGGCACAGATACGCAGTATTTT.

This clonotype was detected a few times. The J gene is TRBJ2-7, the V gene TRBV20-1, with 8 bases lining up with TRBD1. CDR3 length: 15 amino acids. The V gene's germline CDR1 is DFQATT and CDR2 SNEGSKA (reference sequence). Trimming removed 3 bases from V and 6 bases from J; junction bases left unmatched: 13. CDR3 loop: CSASDPGTGGSEQYF. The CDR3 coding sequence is TGCAGTGCTAGTGATCCCGGGACAGGAGGCTCCGAGCAGTACTTC.

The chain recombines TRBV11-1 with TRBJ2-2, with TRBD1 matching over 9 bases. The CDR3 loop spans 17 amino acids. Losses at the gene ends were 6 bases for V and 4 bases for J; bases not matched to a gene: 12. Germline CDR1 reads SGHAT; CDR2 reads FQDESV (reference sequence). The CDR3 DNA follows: TGTGCCAGCAGGACCCCCCGTGACAGGGGGTTCACCGGGGAGCTGTTTTTT. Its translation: CASRTPRDRGFTGELFF. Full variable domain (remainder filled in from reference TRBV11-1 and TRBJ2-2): EAEVAQSPRYKITEKSQAVAFWCDPISGHATLYWYRQILGQGPELLVQFQDESVVDDSQLPKDRFSAERLKGVDSTLKIQPAELGDSAMYLCASRTPRDRGFTGELFFGEGSRLTVL.

CDR3 residues: CATSLDYTGTQNSPLHF. CDR3 DNA sequence: TGTGCCACCAGCCTTGACTATACCGGGACCCAAAATTCACCCCTCCACTTT. The chain joins TRBV15 to TRBJ1-6; D perhaps matches TRBD1 (5 bases). The germline V and J ends were trimmed by 5 bases and 7 bases, with 21 bases remaining between them. The CDR3 loop spans 17 amino acids. The germline CDR1 and CDR2 sequences are LNHNV and YYDKDF (reference sequence).

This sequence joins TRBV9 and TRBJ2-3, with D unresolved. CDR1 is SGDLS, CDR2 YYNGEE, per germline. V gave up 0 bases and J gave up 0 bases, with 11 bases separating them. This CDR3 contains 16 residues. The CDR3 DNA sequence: TGTGCCAGCAGCGTAGAGGCCGCCCCTAGCACAGATACGCAGTATTTT. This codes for CASSVEAAPSTDTQYF.

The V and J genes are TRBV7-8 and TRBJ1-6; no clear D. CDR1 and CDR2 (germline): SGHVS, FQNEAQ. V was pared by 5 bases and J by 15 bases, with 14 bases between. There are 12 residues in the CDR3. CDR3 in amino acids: CASSPVRGNLHF. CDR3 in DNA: TGTGCCAGCAGCCCAGTTCGGGGTAACCTCCACTTT.

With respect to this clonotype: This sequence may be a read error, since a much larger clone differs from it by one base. In DNA, the CDR3 is TGTGCCAGCAGCTTAGGGCTAGAATACCATGAGCAGTTCTTC. Amino acid sequence: CASSLGLEYHEQFF. This chain links TRBV7-4 with TRBJ2-1; D remains ambiguous. There are 14 residues in the CDR3. V lost 1 base and J lost 8, with 12 bases in between. Germline V gives CDR1 SGHVT, CDR2 SQSDAQ.

CDR3 region: CASSYNGQGANGYTF. CDR3 sequence (DNA): TGTGCCAGCAGCTATAATGGACAGGGGGCGAATGGCTACACCTTC. The chain employs TRBV5-4 and TRBJ1-2, with TRBD1 matching over 11 bases. Germline CDR1 SGHNT, CDR2 YYREEE (reference sequence). The length of the CDR3 is 15 residues. V was clipped by 3 bases and J by 6 bases; unmatched bases: 7.

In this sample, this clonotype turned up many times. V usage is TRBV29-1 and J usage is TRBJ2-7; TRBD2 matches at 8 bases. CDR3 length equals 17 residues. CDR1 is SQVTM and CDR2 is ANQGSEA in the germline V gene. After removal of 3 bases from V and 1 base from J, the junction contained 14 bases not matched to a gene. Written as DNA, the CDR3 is TGCAGCGTTGAGGGGGACCGTGGTAGCGGGGATTCCTACGAGCAGTACTTC. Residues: CSVEGDRGSGDSYEQYF.

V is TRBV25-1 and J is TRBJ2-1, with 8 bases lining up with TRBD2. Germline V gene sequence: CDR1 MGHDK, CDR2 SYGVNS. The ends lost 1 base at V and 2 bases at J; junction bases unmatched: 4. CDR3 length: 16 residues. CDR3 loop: CASSELGSGTYNEQFF. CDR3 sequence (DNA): TGTGCCAGCAGTGAATTGGGTAGCGGGACCTACAATGAGCAGTTCTTC.

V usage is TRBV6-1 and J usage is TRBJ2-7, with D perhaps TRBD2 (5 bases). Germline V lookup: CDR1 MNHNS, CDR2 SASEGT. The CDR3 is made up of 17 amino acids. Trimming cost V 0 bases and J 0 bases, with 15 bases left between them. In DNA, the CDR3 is TGTGCCAGCAGTGAAGCGAGGGTCTTGGCAGCCTCCTACGAGCAGTACTTC. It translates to CASSEARVLAASYEQYF.

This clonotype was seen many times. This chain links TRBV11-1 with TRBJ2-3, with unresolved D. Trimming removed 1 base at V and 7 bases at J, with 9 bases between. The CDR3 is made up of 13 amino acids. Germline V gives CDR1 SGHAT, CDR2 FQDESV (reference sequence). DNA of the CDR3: TGTGCCAGCAGCTTAGGACATGACCATACGCAGTATTTT. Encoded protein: CASSLGHDHTQYF.

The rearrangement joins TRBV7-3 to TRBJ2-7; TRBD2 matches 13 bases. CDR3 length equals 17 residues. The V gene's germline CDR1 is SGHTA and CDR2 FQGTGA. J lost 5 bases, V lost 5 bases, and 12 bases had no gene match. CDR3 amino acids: CASSTLAGGPGLDEQYF. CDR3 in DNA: TGTGCCAGCAGCACACTAGCGGGAGGGCCTGGTCTCGACGAGCAGTACTTC.

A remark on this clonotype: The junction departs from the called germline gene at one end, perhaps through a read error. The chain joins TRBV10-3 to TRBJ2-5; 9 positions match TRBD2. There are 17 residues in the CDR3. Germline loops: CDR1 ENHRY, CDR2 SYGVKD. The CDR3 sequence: CASSYSRFSGGIETQYF. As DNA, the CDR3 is TGTGCCAGCAGTTACTCGAGGTTTAGCGGGGGCATAGAGACCCAGTACTTC.

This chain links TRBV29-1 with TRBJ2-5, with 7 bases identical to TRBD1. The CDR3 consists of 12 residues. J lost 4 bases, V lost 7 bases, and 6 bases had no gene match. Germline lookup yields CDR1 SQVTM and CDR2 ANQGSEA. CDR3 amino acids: CSARQGSETQYF. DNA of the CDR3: TGCAGCGCGAGACAGGGATCAGAGACCCAGTACTTC.

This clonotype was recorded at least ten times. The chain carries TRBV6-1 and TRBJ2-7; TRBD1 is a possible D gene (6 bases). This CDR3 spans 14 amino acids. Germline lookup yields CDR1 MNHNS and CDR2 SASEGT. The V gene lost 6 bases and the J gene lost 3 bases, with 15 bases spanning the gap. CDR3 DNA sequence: TGTGCCAGCAGCCCAGACAGGAGGAACTACGAGCAGTACTTC. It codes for CASSPDRRNYEQYF.

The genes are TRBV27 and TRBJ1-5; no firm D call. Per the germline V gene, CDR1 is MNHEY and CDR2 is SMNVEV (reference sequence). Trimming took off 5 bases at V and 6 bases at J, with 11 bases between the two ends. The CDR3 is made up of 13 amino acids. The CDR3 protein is CASSPTEGQPQHF. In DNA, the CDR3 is TGTGCCAGCAGTCCCACCGAGGGTCAGCCCCAGCATTTT.

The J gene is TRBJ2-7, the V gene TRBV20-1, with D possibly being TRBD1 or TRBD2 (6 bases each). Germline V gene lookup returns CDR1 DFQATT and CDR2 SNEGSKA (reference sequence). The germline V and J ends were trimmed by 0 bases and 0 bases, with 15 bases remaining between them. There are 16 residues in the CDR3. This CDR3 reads CSARDVSGAASYEQYF. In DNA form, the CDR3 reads TGCAGTGCTAGAGATGTTTCGGGGGCCGCCTCCTACGAGCAGTACTTC.

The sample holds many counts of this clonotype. The CDR3: CASSQVLSDEQFF. The CDR3 bases are TGCGCCAGCAGCCAGGTCCTTAGCGATGAGCAGTTCTTC. The J gene is TRBJ2-1, the V gene TRBV5-1; D is perhaps TRBD2 (5 bases). The CDR3 runs to 13 residues. Germline CDR1 and CDR2: SGHRS and YFSETQ. V was shortened by 4 bases and J by 8 bases, with 13 bases between the two germline ends.

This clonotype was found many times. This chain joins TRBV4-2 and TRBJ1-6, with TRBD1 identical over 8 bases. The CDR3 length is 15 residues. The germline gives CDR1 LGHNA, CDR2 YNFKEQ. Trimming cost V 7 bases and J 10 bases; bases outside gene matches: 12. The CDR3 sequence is CASNYEGQGRSPLHF. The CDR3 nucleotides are TGTGCCAGCAACTATGAAGGACAGGGCAGATCACCCCTCCACTTT.